These 30 T cell receptor beta chains were all obtained from the same sample, sequenced in a study of cytomegalovirus exposure and HLA in healthy donors. The PCR made use of 60 Vbeta and 13 Jbeta primers. TCRdb keeps only in-frame clones here, not all; method: immunoSEQ multiplex PCR. The sample lists about 180,000 clones, about 77% occurring once. Sequencing was carried out using PBMCs. Receptor source: a woman in her twenties or thirties in good health and CMV-seropositive.

CDR3 nucleotides: TGTGCCAGCAGTGATAGCAGGGGAGGCACAGATACGCAGTATTTT. It translates to CASSDSRGGTDTQYF. This chain uses TRBV2 with TRBJ2-3; possible D gene TRBD1, 6 bases. CDR1 is SNHLY, CDR2 FYNNEI, per germline. The CDR3 runs to 15 residues. Trimming removed 3 bases at V and 1 base at J, with 11 bases between.

The chain employs TRBV4-1 and TRBJ2-5; 7 bases map to TRBD2. Germline-derived CDR1 and CDR2 are MGHRA and YSYEKL. V shed 1 base and J 4 bases; nucleotides not matched to a gene: 3. CDR3 length: 14 amino acids. CDR3 in amino acids: CASSQGGRVETQYF. CDR3 DNA: TGCGCCAGCAGCCAAGGGGGGAGGGTAGAGACCCAGTACTTC.

The chain employs TRBV2 and TRBJ2-7; D remains unclear. Germline CDR1 SNHLY, CDR2 FYNNEI. Trimming pared 8 bases from V and 0 bases from J, leaving 8 bases between. The length of the CDR3 is 12 residues. The CDR3 is CASCGLSYEQYF. CDR3 coding DNA: TGTGCCAGCTGTGGGCTCTCCTACGAGCAGTACTTC. The full variable domain, in which reference TRBV2 and TRBJ2-7 provide the parts outside the CDR3, is EPEVTQTPSHQVTQMGQEVILRCVPISNHLYFYWYRQILGQKVEFLVSFYNNEISEKSEIFDDQFSVERPDGSNFTLKIRSTKLEDSAMYFCASCGLSYEQYFGPGTRLTVT.

This clone showed up just a few times. This chain connects TRBV18 to TRBJ1-2; 7 nucleotides align to TRBD1. Germline lookup yields CDR1 KGHSH and CDR2 LQKENI. The V and J ends lost 0 bases and 3 bases, in that order; junction bases with no gene match: 1. The CDR3 consists of 14 residues. The CDR3 loop is CASSPPRGDYGYTF. For the CDR3, the DNA is TGTGCCAGCTCACCACCCAGGGGGGACTATGGCTACACCTTC. The whole variable domain, filled in from reference TRBV18 and TRBJ1-2, reads NAGVMQNPRHLVRRRGQEARLRCSPMKGHSHVYWYRQLPEEGLKFMVYLQKENIIDESGMPKERFSAEFPKEGPSILRIQQVVRGDSAAYFCASSPPRGDYGYTFGSGTRLTVV.

The chain recombines TRBV4-2 with TRBJ2-7, with 10 nucleotides matching TRBD2. The germline V gene has CDR1 LGHNA and CDR2 YNFKEQ. The CDR3 loop spans 17 amino acids. V shed 3 bases, J shed 2 bases, and the junction held 10 bases outside the gene matches. The chain's CDR3 is CASSHSAGGYPTYEQYF. The CDR3 bases are TGTGCCAGCAGCCACTCAGCGGGGGGGTACCCTACCTACGAGCAGTACTTC.

This chain links TRBV6-5 with TRBJ2-7; D remains unclear. This CDR3 has 14 amino acids. Germline V lookup: CDR1 MNHEY, CDR2 SVGAGI. V lost 0 bases and J lost 3, with 9 bases in between. CDR3 sequence (DNA): TGTGCCAGCAGTTACTCAGGTGGCGGCTACGAGCAGTACTTC. Its protein product is CASSYSGGGYEQYF.

The V gene is TRBV30, the J gene TRBJ1-1; 9 nucleotides match TRBD1. Trimming cost V 2 bases and J 5 bases; bases outside gene matches: 9. Germline V lookup: CDR1 GTSNPN, CDR2 SVGIG (reference sequence). This CDR3 contains 15 residues. The CDR3 spells CAWSPPGTGRTEAFF. CDR3 DNA: TGTGCCTGGAGTCCCCCGGGGACAGGGAGGACTGAAGCTTTCTTT.

V and J are TRBV5-1 and TRBJ2-1, with 8 bases matching TRBD1. The germline CDR1 and CDR2 sequences are SGHRS and YFSETQ. V shed 3 bases and J 5 bases; nucleotides not matched to a gene: 10. The CDR3 has 16 residues. The CDR3 coding sequence is TGCGCCAGCAGCTGGCCCCGGGACAGGCAAAACAATGAGCAGTTCTTC. This gives the protein CASSWPRDRQNNEQFF.

The chain has TRBV21-1 and TRBJ2-5; TRBD2, the D gene given by the table, was not confirmed from the DNA. TRBV21-1 is a known pseudogene. The CDR3 is made up of 16 amino acids. CDR3 nucleotide sequence: TGTGCCAGCAGCAAAGAGGGACTAGCGGGGGAAGAGACCCAGTACTTC. It codes for CASSKEGLAGEETQYF.

The chain carries TRBV11-2 and TRBJ2-2; D is uncertain. Trimming stripped 1 base from V and 5 bases from J, with 11 bases between. Germline V gene data show CDR1 as SGHAT and CDR2 as FQNNGV. This CDR3 is built from 15 residues. CDR3 sequence reads: CASSLVMAATGELFF. In DNA form, the CDR3 reads TGTGCCAGCAGCTTAGTGATGGCGGCGACCGGGGAGCTGTTTTTT.

The chain's CDR3 is CASSLEYPGLSSYNSPLHF. CDR3 nucleotides: TGTGCCAGCAGCTTAGAATATCCAGGTTTGAGCTCCTATAATTCACCCCTCCACTTT. The rearrangement links TRBV11-2 to TRBJ1-6, with D unclear. The V gene's germline CDR1 is SGHAT and CDR2 FQNNGV. The ends were cut back, 0 bases at V and 0 bases at J, with 15 bases in the middle. The CDR3 loop spans 19 amino acids.

The rearrangement uses TRBV28 and TRBJ1-2; 7 bases fit TRBD1. Germline CDR1 and CDR2: MDHEN and SYDVKM. The CDR3 runs to 13 residues. V trimming: 8 bases; J trimming: 7 bases; junction bases outside the gene matches: 10. CDR3 region: CASERGQGSGYTF. DNA of the CDR3: TGTGCCAGCGAAAGGGGGCAGGGCTCTGGCTACACCTTC.

The rearrangement joins TRBV2 to TRBJ1-3; D call uncertain. Germline CDR1 SNHLY, CDR2 FYNNEI. Trimming took 6 bases from V and 2 from J, leaving 8 bases between them. CDR3 length: 13 amino acids. CDR3 sequence reads: CASSKNTGNTIYF. As DNA, the CDR3 is TGTGCCAGCAGCAAGAACACTGGAAACACCATATATTTT.

This clone was counted a single time. V gene TRBV5-1 combines with J gene TRBJ1-3; TRBD1 aligns across 7 bases. V was clipped by 3 bases and J by 0 bases; unmatched bases: 9. The length of the CDR3 is 17 residues. Germline CDR1 reads SGHRS; CDR2 reads YFSETQ. The DNA of the CDR3 is TGCGCCAGCAGCTCTTCGACAGGGAGGAGCTCTGGAAACACCATATATTTT. Translating gives CASSSSTGRSSGNTIYF. The full variable domain, its missing parts supplied by reference TRBV5-1 and TRBJ1-3, is KAGVTQTPRYLIKTRGQQVTLSCSPISGHRSVSWYQQTPGQGLQFLFEYFSETQRNKGNFPGRFSGRQFSNSRSEMNVSTLELGDSALYLCASSSSTGRSSGNTIYFGEGSWLTVV.

This clone appeared a single time. Here the CDR3 reads CASSLSGGETDTQYF. The DNA for the CDR3 is TGTGCCAGCAGCTTATCGGGGGGGGAAACAGATACGCAGTATTTT. The J gene is TRBJ2-3, the V gene TRBV7-9; 8 positions match TRBD2. Germline CDR1 and CDR2: SEHNR and FQNEAQ (reference sequence). V was pared by 2 bases and J by 3 bases, with 4 bases of the junction left unmatched. CDR3 length: 15 residues. The full variable domain, its missing parts supplied by reference TRBV7-9 and TRBJ2-3, is DTGVSQNPRHKITKRGQNVTFRCDPISEHNRLYWYRQTLGQGPEFLTYFQNEAQLEKSRLLSDRFSAERPKGSFSTLEIQRTEQGDSAMYLCASSLSGGETDTQYFGPGTRLTVL.

The chain combines TRBV28 with TRBJ2-1, with 15 bases that match TRBD2. Trimming cost V 4 bases and J 7 bases; bases outside gene matches: 5. Looked up from germline, CDR1 is MDHEN and CDR2 is SYDVKM. This CDR3 comprises 16 residues. The CDR3 DNA sequence: TGTGCCAGCAGTTCGATCGGACTAGCGGGGGGGAATGAGCAGTTCTTC. This encodes CASSSIGLAGGNEQFF.

In this sample, this clone turned up once. This rearrangement joins TRBV19 to TRBJ2-3; possibly TRBD2 for D (7 bases). The CDR3 runs to 13 residues. V gave up 9 bases and J gave up 2 bases, with 12 bases separating them. Germline V CDR1 and CDR2: LNHDA, SQIVND (reference sequence). The CDR3 coding sequence is TGTGCCAGCGCGGGGGCGCCCACAGATACGCAGTATTTT. The encoded protein is CASAGAPTDTQYF. Complete variable domain (other parts from reference TRBV19 and TRBJ2-3): DGGITQSPKYLFRKEGQNVTLSCEQNLNHDAMYWYRQDPGQGLRLIYYSQIVNDFQKGDIAEGYSVSREKKESFPLTVTSAQKNPTAFYLCASAGAPTDTQYFGPGTRLTVL.

A note on this clone: A junction end diverges from the germline sequence, so it may reflect a read error. This CDR3 is CANSLTPGVAGSPLHF. The CDR3 bases are TGTGCCAACAGTTTAACCCCAGGGGTTGCGGGCTCACCCCTCCACTTT. The chain recombines TRBV28 with TRBJ1-6; possible D gene TRBD1, 6 bases. Per the germline V gene, CDR1 is MDHEN and CDR2 is SYDVKM. This CDR3 is built from 16 residues.

This chain connects TRBV28 to TRBJ2-3; D possibly corresponds to TRBD1 (6 bases). Germline V gives CDR1 MDHEN, CDR2 SYDVKM. The V and J ends lost 7 bases and 0 bases respectively, with 20 bases between them. The CDR3 runs 17 residues. Written as DNA, the CDR3 is TGTGCCAGCAATCCGCCCGGACAGAGAACTAGCACAGATACGCAGTATTTT. Protein sequence: CASNPPGQRTSTDTQYF.

Concerning this clone itself: Other DNA sequences in this specimen translate into the identical CDR3. The CDR3 nucleotides are TGCAGTGCTAGAGCTTCGTACGAGCAGTACTTC. This encodes CSARASYEQYF. V and J are TRBV20-1 and TRBJ2-7; D is undetermined. V lost 1 base to trimming and J lost 4 bases, with 5 bases between them. Germline lookup yields CDR1 DFQATT and CDR2 SNEGSKA (reference sequence). This CDR3 has 11 residues.

V and J are TRBV6-5 and TRBJ2-2; tentatively, D is TRBD2 (6 bases). Germline loops: CDR1 MNHEY, CDR2 SVGAGI. V shed 2 bases and J shed 4 bases, with 11 bases lying between them. The length of the CDR3 is 15 residues. The CDR3 DNA sequence: TGTGCCAGCAGTTACGGAGGGATCCCCACCGGGGAGCTGTTTTTT. It yields the protein CASSYGGIPTGELFF.

The J gene is TRBJ2-1, the V gene TRBV11-2; D might be TRBD2 (6 bases). CDR1 and CDR2 (germline): SGHAT, FQNNGV. The CDR3 covers 14 residues. V lost 0 bases to trimming and J lost 7 bases, with 10 bases between them. The CDR3 DNA sequence: TGTGCCAGCAGCTTAGAGCGGACTACTAATGAGCAGTTCTTC. It codes for CASSLERTTNEQFF.

The CDR3 is CASSVEALGGGYTF. CDR3 in DNA: TGTGCCAGCAGCGTAGAGGCTTTAGGAGGTGGCTACACCTTC. The chain employs TRBV9 and TRBJ1-2; D unresolved. The CDR3 contains 14 residues. V lost 0 bases and J 7 bases, leaving 13 bases between the germline ends. Per germline, CDR1 SGDLS and CDR2 YYNGEE.

The chain combines TRBV7-2 with TRBJ2-5, with 12 bases lining up with TRBD1. CDR3 length: 16 amino acids. Per germline, CDR1 SGHTA and CDR2 FQGNSA. Losses at the gene ends were 2 bases for V and 1 base for J; bases not matched to a gene: 2. This chain's CDR3 is CASSLWGQGAQETQYF. The DNA for the CDR3 is TGTGCCAGCAGCTTATGGGGACAGGGGGCCCAAGAGACCCAGTACTTC.

As DNA, the CDR3 is TGTGCCAGCAGCTTGACTCGACAGGCCGGTGGACGGACCATATATTTT. As protein: CASSLTRQAGGRTIYF. The chain has TRBV7-2 and TRBJ1-3, with D maybe TRBD1 (6 bases). The CDR3 has 16 amino acids. V was trimmed by 3 bases and J by 10 bases, leaving 22 bases between them. Per germline, CDR1 SGHTA and CDR2 FQGNSA. The whole variable domain, remainder taken from reference TRBV7-2 and TRBJ1-3, is GAGVSQSPSNKVTEKGKDVELRCDPISGHTALYWYRQSLGQGLEFLIYFQGNSAPDKSGLPSDRFSAERTGGSVSTLTIQRTQQEDSAVYLCASSLTRQAGGRTIYFGEGSWLTVV.

The rearrangement links TRBV30 to TRBJ1-5; D unresolved. Per the germline V gene, CDR1 is GTSNPN and CDR2 is SVGIG (reference sequence). The CDR3 totals 13 residues. Trimming left V 0 bases short and J 8 bases short, with 11 bases between. The CDR3, as DNA: TGTGCCTGGAGTGTACGGCCTGAGGAGCCCCAGCATTTT. The encoded protein is CAWSVRPEEPQHF.

There are a few counts of this clone. V and J are TRBV27 and TRBJ2-5; 8 bases line up with TRBD1. The better agreement between TRBJ2-7 and the DNA end casts doubt on the J call. The CDR3 consists of 14 residues. From germline, CDR1 is MNHEY and CDR2 SMNVEV (reference sequence). The CDR3 nucleotides are TGTGCCAGCAGCCGCTCAGGGGGCGGCGACGAGCAGTACTTC. It is translated as CASSRSGGGDEQYF.

The chain joins TRBV7-6 to TRBJ2-1; D gene uncertain. Germline values: CDR1 SGHVS, CDR2 FNYEAQ. V was clipped by 2 bases and J by 12 bases, with 14 bases between them. This CDR3 comprises 13 residues. The CDR3 nucleotides are TGTGCCAGCAGCTTAAAAGAGGCCGCCATGCAGTTCTTC. Translated: CASSLKEAAMQFF. Full variable domain (rest looked up from reference TRBV7-6 and TRBJ2-1): GAGVSQSPRYKVTKRGQDVALRCDPISGHVSLYWYRQALGQGPEFLTYFNYEAQQDKSGLPNDRFSAERPEGSISTLTIQRTEQRDSAMYRCASSLKEAAMQFFGPGTRLTVL.

This rearrangement joins TRBV29-1 to TRBJ2-3; D ambiguous. The CDR3 sequence is 12 residues long. CDR1 and CDR2 (germline): SQVTM, ANQGSEA. Trimming took off 4 bases at V and 11 bases at J, with 16 bases between the two ends. Here the CDR3 DNA reads TGCAGCGTTGTTCAGCCCGGAGTGAGGCAGTATTTT. It is translated as CSVVQPGVRQYF.

The chain is built from TRBV29-1 and TRBJ1-5; perhaps TRBD1 as D (5 bases). Germline loops: CDR1 SQVTM, CDR2 ANQGSEA. The V and J ends lost 1 base and 3 bases respectively, with 13 bases between them. The CDR3 length is 15 residues. The CDR3 reads CSVEVAAGNNQPQHF. In DNA, the CDR3 is TGCAGCGTTGAAGTAGCGGCAGGGAACAATCAGCCCCAGCATTTT.